The rows below give T cell receptor beta chains drawn from one sample of a study of T cells after yellow fever vaccination. One entry per CDR3 protein results from TCRdb running MiXCR on the 5' RACE reads. The sample has about 26,000 distinct CDR3 sequences, roughly 4.5% seen once. Sample: PBMCs, either bulk or a sorted T-cell subset (CD4+, CD8+, memory, or dextramer-sorted; not recorded which), taken on the day of the yellow fever booster vaccination. All receptors derive from a young man who received the YFV17D yellow fever vaccine. Both conserved end residues are part of each CDR3. D genes are given only for firm matches. Clone size is stated in some rows and not others, as once, few, many or a class when expanded.

size,length,D,J,V,DNA,CDR3
-,15,-,TRBJ1-6,TRBV4-1,TGCGCCAGCAGCCAAGGGAGTAGACCCCAATCACCCCTCCACTTT,CASSQGSRPQSPLHF
many,16,-,TRBJ2-6,TRBV10-3,TGTGCCATCAGTGAAGGACATTTCTCTGGGGCCAACGTCCTGACTTTC,CAISEGHFSGANVLTF
many,17,TRBD1,TRBJ1-5,TRBV20-1,TGCAGTGCTAGAGAGCTGTACCACAGGGGAGTAAGTCAGCCCCAGCATTTT,CSARELYHRGVSQPQHF
-,14,-,TRBJ1-2,TRBV12-3/TRBV12-4,TGTGCCAGCAGTCGAACAGGAGAGGGCTATGGCTACACCTTC,CASSRTGEGYGYTF
many,12,-,TRBJ1-5,TRBV7-2,TGTGCCAGCAGCCAGGGAAGGGACATTCAGCATTTT,CASSQGRDIQHF
many,14,-,TRBJ1-5,TRBV6-5,TGTGCCAGCAGTTACTTCGGGGCTGATCAGCCCCAGCATTTT,CASSYFGADQPQHF
many,13,-,TRBJ1-1,TRBV7-6,TGTGCCAGCAGCAAAGGTCTTTACACTGAAGCTTTCTTT,CASSKGLYTEAFF
few,12,-,TRBJ1-1,TRBV7-9,TGTGCCAGCAGCTTAATCGGCACTGAAGCTTTCTTT,CASSLIGTEAFF
-,15,-,TRBJ1-2,TRBV2,TGTGCCAGCAGTGAAAGGGCAGGGGAAGGCTATGGCTACACCTTC,CASSERAGEGYGYTF
many,14,-,TRBJ2-7,TRBV6-2/TRBV6-3,TGTGCCAGCAGTGGGAGGCCTCACTCGAACGAGCAGTACTTC,CASSGRPHSNEQYF
many,13,-,TRBJ2-3,TRBV29-1,TGCAGCGTTGTCAGGGGCGCCGAAGATACGCAGTATTTT,CSVVRGAEDTQYF
-,15,-,TRBJ1-1,TRBV25-1,TGTGCCAGCAGTGAATATCGGGCAGGTCGCGCTGAAGCTTTCTTT,CASSEYRAGRAEAFF